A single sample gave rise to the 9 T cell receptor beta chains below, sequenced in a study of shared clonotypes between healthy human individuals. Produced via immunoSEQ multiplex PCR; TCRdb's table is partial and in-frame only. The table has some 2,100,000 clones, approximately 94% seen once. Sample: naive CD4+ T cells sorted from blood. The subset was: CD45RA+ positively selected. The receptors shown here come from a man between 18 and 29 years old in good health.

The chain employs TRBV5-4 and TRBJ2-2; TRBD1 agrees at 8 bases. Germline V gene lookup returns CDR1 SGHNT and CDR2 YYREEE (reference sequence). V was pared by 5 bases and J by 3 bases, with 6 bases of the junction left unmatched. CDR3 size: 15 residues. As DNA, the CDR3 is TGTGCCAGCAGTCAGACAGGGGTGGACACCGGGGAGCTGTTTTTT. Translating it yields CASSQTGVDTGELFF.

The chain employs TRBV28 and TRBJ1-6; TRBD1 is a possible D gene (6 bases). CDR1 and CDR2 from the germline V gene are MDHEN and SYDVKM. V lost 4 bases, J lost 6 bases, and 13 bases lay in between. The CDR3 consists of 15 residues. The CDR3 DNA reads TGTGCCAGCAGTTCCCAGGGACACCTTAATTCACCCCTCCACTTT. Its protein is CASSSQGHLNSPLHF.

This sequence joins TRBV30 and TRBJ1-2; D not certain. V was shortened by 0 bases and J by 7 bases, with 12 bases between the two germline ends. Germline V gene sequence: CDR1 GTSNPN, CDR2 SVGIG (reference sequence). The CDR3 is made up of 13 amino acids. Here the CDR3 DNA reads TGTGCCTGGAGTGTAAGTCCCGGCAGTGGCTACACCTTC. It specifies CAWSVSPGSGYTF.

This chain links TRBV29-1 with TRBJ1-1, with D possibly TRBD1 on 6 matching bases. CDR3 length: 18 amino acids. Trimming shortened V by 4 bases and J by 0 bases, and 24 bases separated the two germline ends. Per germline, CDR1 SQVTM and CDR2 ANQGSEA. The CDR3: CSVVKGGPIRTLNTEAFF. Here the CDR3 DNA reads TGCAGCGTTGTGAAGGGGGGCCCGATTCGAACTTTGAACACTGAAGCTTTCTTT.

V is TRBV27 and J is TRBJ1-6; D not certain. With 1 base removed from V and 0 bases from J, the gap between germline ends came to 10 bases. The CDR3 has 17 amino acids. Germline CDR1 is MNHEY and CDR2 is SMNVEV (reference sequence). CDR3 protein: CASSLYGGRSYNSPLHF. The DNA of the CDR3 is TGTGCCAGCAGTTTATATGGCGGTCGCTCCTATAATTCACCCCTCCACTTT.

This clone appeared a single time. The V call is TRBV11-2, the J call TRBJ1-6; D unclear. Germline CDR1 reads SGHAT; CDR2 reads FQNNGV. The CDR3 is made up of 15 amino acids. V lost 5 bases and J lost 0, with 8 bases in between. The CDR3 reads CASSIQSSYNSPLHF. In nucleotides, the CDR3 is TGTGCCAGCAGCATACAGAGCTCCTATAATTCACCCCTCCACTTT.

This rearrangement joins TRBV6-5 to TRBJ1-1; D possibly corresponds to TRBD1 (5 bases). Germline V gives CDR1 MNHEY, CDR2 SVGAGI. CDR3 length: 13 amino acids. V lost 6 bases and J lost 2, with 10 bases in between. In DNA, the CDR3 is TGTGCCAGCAGATTTGACAGCAACACTGAAGCTTTCTTT. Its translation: CASRFDSNTEAFF.

As DNA, the CDR3 is TGTGCCAGCAGTGACCAGCTATCGAGTCAGCCCCAGCATTTT. Its translation: CASSDQLSSQPQHF. The V and J genes are TRBV6-6 and TRBJ1-5; D remains ambiguous. There are 14 residues in the CDR3. CDR1 is MNHNY and CDR2 is SVGAGI in the germline V gene (reference sequence). V lost 5 bases to trimming and J lost 6 bases, with 14 bases between them.

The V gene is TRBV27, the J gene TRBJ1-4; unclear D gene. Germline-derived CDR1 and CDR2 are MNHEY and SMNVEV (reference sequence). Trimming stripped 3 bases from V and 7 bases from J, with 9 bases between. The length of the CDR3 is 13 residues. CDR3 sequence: CASSFQPAEKLFF. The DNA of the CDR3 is TGTGCCAGCAGTTTCCAGCCGGCTGAAAAACTGTTTTTT.